The sequence of this T cell receptor beta chain was determined in a study of identifying expanded T cells in peripheral blood. Germline V CDR1 and CDR2: LGHNA, YNFKEQ. The trim removed 4 bases at V and 9 bases at J, leaving 9 bases unmatched. The CDR3 loop spans 15 amino acids. As for this clone: Antigen unknown.

Assay: immunoSEQ multiplex PCR; the TCRdb copy retains only in-frame clones and omits some. The profile shows under 150,000 clones, around 88% of them singletons. General study points: Across healthy donors, higher total template counts meant significantly greater approximately two-week count variance. Technical replicates showed about 1.1 changed clones; two weeks around 15; four weeks 19.

During the collection period, no donor immune events like infections were recorded. Input material: blood. The TCR sequence derives from a person aged 18 to 75 in good health. The rearrangement links TRBV4-2 to TRBJ2-1; 10 bases line up with TRBD2. In DNA, the CDR3 is TGTGCCAGCAGCCTTGGGAGCGGGGGGGCTGGTGAGCAGTTCTTC. Translation: CASSLGSGGAGEQFF.